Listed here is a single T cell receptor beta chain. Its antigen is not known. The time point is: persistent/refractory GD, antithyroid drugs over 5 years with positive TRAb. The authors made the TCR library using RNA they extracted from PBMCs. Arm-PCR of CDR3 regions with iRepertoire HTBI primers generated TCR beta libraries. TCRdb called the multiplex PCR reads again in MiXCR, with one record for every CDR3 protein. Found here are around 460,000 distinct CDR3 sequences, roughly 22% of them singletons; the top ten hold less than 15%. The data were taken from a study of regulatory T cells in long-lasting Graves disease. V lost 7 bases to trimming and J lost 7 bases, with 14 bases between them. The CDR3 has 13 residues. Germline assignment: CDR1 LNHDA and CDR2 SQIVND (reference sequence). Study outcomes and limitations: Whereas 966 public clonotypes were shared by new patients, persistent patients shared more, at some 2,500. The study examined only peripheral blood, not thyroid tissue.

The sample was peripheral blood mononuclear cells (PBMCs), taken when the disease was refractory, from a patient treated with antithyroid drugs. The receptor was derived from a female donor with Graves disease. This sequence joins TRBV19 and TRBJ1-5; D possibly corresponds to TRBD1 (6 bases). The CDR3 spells CASTGELDQPQHF. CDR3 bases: TGTGCCAGTACAGGGGAGTTAGACCAGCCCCAGCATTTT.